These T cell receptor beta chains were read from a single sample in a study of blood T cells in healthy people across ages. MiXCR was run by TCRdb on the 5' RACE reads, yielding one entry per CDR3 protein. The table shows hundreds of thousands of distinct CDR3 sequences, with about 21% occurring only once. Sequenced input: blood. These receptors originate from a man between 65 and 85 years old in good health. The CDR3 runs from the conserved cysteine through the conserved F or W. The D gene is left open where the match is weak. Part of the rows lack a size; the others show once, few, many or a class for expanded clones.

v_gene: TRBV6-1
d_gene: NA
abundance: few
j_gene: TRBJ1-6
CDR3aa: CASSREGRGIYNSPLHF
CDR3nt: TGTGCCAGCAGTCGGGAGGGGCGCGGAATCTATAATTCACCCCTCCACTTT

v_gene: TRBV2
d_gene: TRBD1
abundance: few
j_gene: TRBJ2-5
CDR3aa: CASNDFRDSFQETQYF
CDR3nt: TGTGCCAGTAATGACTTCCGGGACAGCTTCCAAGAGACCCAGTACTTC

v_gene: TRBV27
d_gene: NA
abundance: few
j_gene: TRBJ1-5
CDR3aa: CASSLSFGRGEQPQHF
CDR3nt: TGTGCCAGCAGTTTATCGTTTGGCAGGGGTGAGCAGCCCCAGCATTTT

v_gene: TRBV20-1
d_gene: NA
abundance: NA
j_gene: TRBJ1-4
CDR3aa: CSASPRPTNEKLFF
CDR3nt: TGCAGTGCAAGCCCCAGGCCAACTAATGAAAAACTGTTTTTT

v_gene: TRBV29-1
d_gene: NA
abundance: many
j_gene: TRBJ2-7
CDR3aa: CSVATSYEQYF
CDR3nt: TGCAGCGTTGCGACTAGTTACGAGCAGTACTTC

v_gene: TRBV15
d_gene: NA
abundance: few
j_gene: TRBJ1-5
CDR3aa: CATSRDLGGNNQPQHF
CDR3nt: TGTGCCACCAGCAGAGACCTCGGGGGGAACAATCAGCCCCAGCATTTT

v_gene: TRBV25-1
d_gene: NA
abundance: NA
j_gene: TRBJ1-1
CDR3aa: CASSEGPVGAFF
CDR3nt: TGTGCCAGCAGTGAGGGCCCTGTCGGAGCTTTCTTT

v_gene: TRBV5-1
d_gene: TRBD2
abundance: few
j_gene: TRBJ2-5
CDR3aa: CASSATSGRGQETQYF
CDR3nt: TGCGCCAGCAGCGCCACTAGCGGGAGAGGCCAAGAGACCCAGTACTTC

v_gene: TRBV7-2
d_gene: NA
abundance: NA
j_gene: TRBJ1-4
CDR3aa: CASSLGRYPTNEKLFF
CDR3nt: TGTGCCAGCAGCTTAGGGCGGTACCCAACTAATGAAAAACTGTTTTTT

v_gene: TRBV6-5
d_gene: NA
abundance: NA
j_gene: TRBJ1-2
CDR3aa: CASLGRDNYGYTF
CDR3nt: TGTGCCAGTTTGGGCAGGGACAACTATGGCTACACCTTC

v_gene: TRBV10-3
d_gene: TRBD2
abundance: few
j_gene: TRBJ2-5
CDR3aa: CAIKGGGSYQETQYF
CDR3nt: TGTGCCATCAAGGGCGGGGGTTCGTACCAAGAGACCCAGTACTTC

v_gene: TRBV27
d_gene: TRBD1
abundance: few
j_gene: TRBJ2-7
CDR3aa: CASSKGNRGLLGEQYF
CDR3nt: TGTGCCAGCAGTAAAGGGAACAGGGGATTGCTAGGCGAGCAGTACTTC

v_gene: TRBV4-3
d_gene: TRBD2
abundance: many
j_gene: TRBJ2-1
CDR3aa: CASSQDGTSGYNEQFF
CDR3nt: TGCGCCAGCAGCCAAGATGGGACTAGCGGATACAATGAGCAGTTCTTC

v_gene: TRBV7-8
d_gene: NA
abundance: NA
j_gene: TRBJ1-6
CDR3aa: CASSRGRNNSPLHF
CDR3nt: TGTGCCAGCAGCCGAGGACGGAATAATTCACCCCTCCACTTT

v_gene: TRBV7-9
d_gene: NA
abundance: NA
j_gene: TRBJ2-1
CDR3aa: CASSLVPLYSYNEQFF
CDR3nt: TGTGCCAGCAGCTTAGTCCCTCTCTACTCCTACAATGAGCAGTTCTTC

v_gene: TRBV20-1
d_gene: TRBD2
abundance: many
j_gene: TRBJ2-1
CDR3aa: CSAPAPSGFYNEQFF
CDR3nt: TGCAGTGCGCCTGCCCCTAGCGGCTTTTACAATGAGCAGTTCTTC

v_gene: TRBV9
d_gene: TRBD1
abundance: few
j_gene: TRBJ2-7
CDR3aa: CASSVGTGTDTYEQYF
CDR3nt: TGTGCCAGCAGCGTAGGGACCGGGACAGATACCTACGAGCAGTACTTC